What follows is one T cell receptor (beta chain) and its context. This sample stems from a study of blood T cell repertoires in COVID-19. The repertoire was sequenced with immunoSEQ multiplex PCR; TCRdb's copy has only in-frame clones and lacks some. The sample contains tens of thousands of clones, around 84% of which appear only once. This TCR was sampled from a man aged 55 to 70 with acute or convalescent COVID-19. Sequenced material: peripheral blood.

CDR3 DNA: TGTGCCAGCGGCGGGGACAGGGGATCCTACGAGCAGTACGTC. Translated, it gives CASGGDRGSYEQYV. The genes are TRBV6-5 and TRBJ2-7; 10 nucleotides match TRBD1. Germline V gene data show CDR1 as MNHEY and CDR2 as SVGAGI. Germline trimming cut 8 bases from V and 1 base from J; bases unmatched to any gene: 5. The CDR3 extends over 14 amino acids.